These 21 T cell receptor beta chains originate from one sample sequenced in a study of shared clonotypes between healthy human individuals. TCRdb's copy holds only in-frame clones and misses some; the assay was immunoSEQ multiplex PCR. The sample consists of more than 2,000,000 clones, about 92% of them appearing once. The material sequenced was naive CD4+ T cells sorted from blood. The subset here: CD45RA+ positively selected. The receptors here all came from a man between 18 and 29 years old in good health.

V is TRBV28 and J is TRBJ1-5; D uncertain. Trimming stripped 7 bases from V and 2 bases from J, with 21 bases between. Germline lookup yields CDR1 MDHEN and CDR2 SYDVKM. The CDR3 extends over 17 amino acids. The CDR3 sequence is CASKNGPEYGGNQPQHF. The CDR3, as DNA: TGTGCCAGCAAAAACGGACCCGAATACGGAGGCAATCAGCCCCAGCATTTT.

The chain recombines TRBV7-6 with TRBJ2-5; 7 bases are a match to TRBD2. The CDR3 covers 13 residues. V shed 3 bases, J shed 4 bases, and the junction held 2 bases outside the gene matches. Germline CDR1 and CDR2: SGHVS and FNYEAQ. In nucleotides, the CDR3 is TGTGCCAGCAGCTTTCGGGGGGTAGAGACCCAGTACTTC. As protein: CASSFRGVETQYF.

The CDR3 bases are TGTGCCATCAGTGATGGCCCTAGCACAGATACGCAGTATTTT. It encodes CAISDGPSTDTQYF. The gene calls are TRBV10-3 and TRBJ2-3; no definite D call. The CDR3 totals 14 residues. Looked up from germline, CDR1 is ENHRY and CDR2 is SYGVKD. V was trimmed by 3 bases and J by 0 bases, leaving 7 bases between them.

Note on this clone: At one end, the junction sequence differs from germline, possibly due to a read error. This sequence joins TRBV6-1 and TRBJ1-3; D call uncertain. Germline CDR1 reads MNHNS; CDR2 reads SASEGT. CDR3 length: 10 residues. The CDR3 here is CASSEASIDF. Here the CDR3 DNA reads TGTGCCAGCAGTGAAGCGTCAATCGATTTT.

The V gene is TRBV7-8, the J gene TRBJ1-1; D is unresolved. V shed 5 bases and J shed 5 bases, with 12 bases lying between them. Germline CDR1 and CDR2: SGHVS and FQNEAQ. The CDR3 is made up of 13 amino acids. The DNA of the CDR3 is TGTGCCAGCAGCCCCGTGCTGGGTACTGAAGCTTTCTTT. It is translated as CASSPVLGTEAFF.

About this clone itself: The same CDR3 can be traced to other DNA sequences in this sample. The chain joins TRBV11-2 to TRBJ1-5; 9 nucleotides agree with TRBD1. Germline loops: CDR1 SGHAT, CDR2 FQNNGV. The CDR3 extends over 14 amino acids. J was trimmed by 7 bases and V by 4 bases; bases with no gene match: 5. The CDR3 reads CASSSQGAGQPQHF. DNA of the CDR3: TGTGCCAGCAGCTCACAGGGGGCCGGGCAGCCCCAGCATTTT.

V usage is TRBV6-4 and J usage is TRBJ2-3, with D unclear. CDR1 MRHNA and CDR2 SNTAGT come from the germline V gene. With 6 bases removed from V and 7 bases from J, the gap between germline ends came to 14 bases. The CDR3 spans 13 residues. Written as DNA, the CDR3 is TGTGCCAGCAGGGCCCGAACCGATAATACGCAGTATTTT. It specifies CASRARTDNTQYF.

About this clone: This sample includes further DNA sequences coding for the same CDR3. The genes are TRBV7-3 and TRBJ2-3, with a tentative D call TRBD2 (6 bases). The CDR3 consists of 14 residues. Trimming pared 4 bases from V and 1 base from J, leaving 9 bases between. Germline V gene sequence: CDR1 SGHTA, CDR2 FQGTGA. As DNA, the CDR3 is TGTGCCAGCAGCTCCGGACTACGCACAGATACGCAGTATTTT. Amino acid sequence: CASSSGLRTDTQYF.

The J gene is TRBJ2-5, the V gene TRBV5-6; D possibly corresponds to TRBD2 (5 bases). V lost 0 bases and J lost 0, with 9 bases in between. This CDR3 spans 15 amino acids. Germline CDR1 is SGHDT and CDR2 is YYEEEE. The CDR3 region has the DNA TGTGCCAGCAGCTTGGTGCGGGCCTACCAAGAGACCCAGTACTTC. Protein product: CASSLVRAYQETQYF.

As regards this clone: This sample includes further DNA sequences coding for the same CDR3. This rearrangement joins TRBV6-5 to TRBJ2-5; TRBD2 agrees at 11 bases. The CDR3 has 16 amino acids. J lost 2 bases, V lost 0 bases, and 2 bases had no gene match. Germline loops: CDR1 MNHEY, CDR2 SVGAGI. The CDR3 DNA follows: TGTGCCAGCAGTTACTCCCTAGCGGGAGGACAAGAGACCCAGTACTTC. As protein: CASSYSLAGGQETQYF.

The chain recombines TRBV28 with TRBJ2-7, with D perhaps TRBD2 (6 bases). The germline CDR1 and CDR2 sequences are MDHEN and SYDVKM. The CDR3 totals 15 residues. The V gene lost 8 bases and the J gene lost 5 bases, with 22 bases spanning the gap. CDR3 region: CASLLGGTRPDEQYF. CDR3 DNA: TGTGCCAGCCTTCTTGGGGGGACCCGCCCGGACGAGCAGTACTTC.

The chain combines TRBV2 with TRBJ1-3; D is ambiguous. The ends were cut back, 11 bases at V and 1 base at J, with 12 bases in the middle. From germline, CDR1 is SNHLY and CDR2 FYNNEI. This CDR3 contains 13 residues. Here the CDR3 reads CAYKRLSGNTIYF. DNA of the CDR3: TGTGCCTACAAGCGGTTATCTGGAAACACCATATATTTT.

The chain carries TRBV7-9 and TRBJ1-2; 10 positions match TRBD1. The CDR3 length is 15 residues. V was clipped by 5 bases and J by 8 bases; unmatched bases: 11. From germline, CDR1 is SEHNR and CDR2 FQNEAQ (reference sequence). CDR3 loop: CASSLDRGTGEGYTF. The CDR3 DNA is TGTGCCAGCAGCCTCGATCGGGGGACAGGGGAAGGCTACACCTTC.

The CDR3 here is CASSPDMTGNTIYF. The CDR3 DNA is TGTGCCAGCTCACCGGACATGACTGGAAACACCATATATTTT. V usage is TRBV18 and J usage is TRBJ1-3, with a weak D call TRBD1 (5 bases). There are 14 residues in the CDR3. Germline V CDR1 and CDR2: KGHSH, LQKENI. The V end was cut by 3 bases, the J end by 2 bases, with 8 bases between.

This clone occurred a few times. The CDR3 DNA reads TGCGCCAGCAGCTTGGCGCCAGGGGGAGCCAACAGTGAAAAACTGTTTTTT. It specifies CASSLAPGGANSEKLFF. This chain joins TRBV5-1 and TRBJ1-4; 7 positions agree with TRBD1. This CDR3 region has 17 residues. Germline V gene lookup returns CDR1 SGHRS and CDR2 YFSETQ. With 0 bases clipped from V and 7 bases from J, the junction kept 12 bases outside the gene matches.

The chain uses TRBV6-5 and TRBJ2-2; D gene ambiguous. The germline V gene encodes CDR1 MNHEY and CDR2 SVGAGI. This CDR3 contains 15 residues. Trimming stripped 6 bases from V and 1 base from J, with 12 bases between. The CDR3 region is CASSIGGLNTGELFF. In nucleotides, the CDR3 is TGTGCCAGCAGCATCGGTGGCCTGAACACCGGGGAGCTGTTTTTT.

Of note for this clone: Different DNA sequences within this sample yield the same CDR3. The J gene is TRBJ1-5, the V gene TRBV7-2, with D uncertain. Germline lookup yields CDR1 SGHTA and CDR2 FQGNSA. Trimming took off 1 base at V and 2 bases at J, with 6 bases between the two ends. The CDR3 is 14 residues long. Here the CDR3 reads CASSLGGGNQPQHF. In DNA form, the CDR3 reads TGTGCCAGCAGCTTAGGGGGTGGCAATCAGCCCCAGCATTTT.

This chain links TRBV15 with TRBJ1-3; D is uncertain. CDR3 length equals 18 residues. V was clipped by 0 bases and J by 3 bases, with 18 bases between them. Germline V gives CDR1 LNHNV, CDR2 YYDKDF (reference sequence). CDR3 coding DNA: TGTGCCACCAGCAGAGATTCATCGGCCAGGATGAGTGGAAACACCATATATTTT. It specifies CATSRDSSARMSGNTIYF. The whole variable domain, filled in from reference TRBV15 and TRBJ1-3, reads DAMVIQNPRYQVTQFGKPVTLSCSQTLNHNVMYWYQQKSSQAPKLLFHYYDKDFNNEADTPDNFQSRRPNTSFCFLDIRSPGLGDTAMYLCATSRDSSARMSGNTIYFGEGSWLTVV.

The chain has TRBV27 and TRBJ2-1, with D possibly matching TRBD1 (5 bases). This CDR3 comprises 14 residues. Per the germline V gene, CDR1 is MNHEY and CDR2 is SMNVEV (reference sequence). Trimming left V 5 bases short and J 7 bases short, with 15 bases between. The CDR3 here is CASSRLTAKNEQFF. The CDR3 DNA is TGTGCCAGCAGTCGACTGACAGCAAAAAATGAGCAGTTCTTC.

The chain employs TRBV7-2 and TRBJ1-2; D gene ambiguous. V lost 6 bases to trimming and J lost 6 bases, with 20 bases between them. The CDR3 has 15 amino acids. Looked up from germline, CDR1 is SGHTA and CDR2 is FQGNSA. The CDR3 DNA is TGTGCCAGCAGTTCGGGAGGGTGGAAAAGGGATGGCTACACCTTC. Protein sequence: CASSSGGWKRDGYTF.

This clone came up once. J is TRBJ1-2 and V is TRBV7-9, with 7 bases lining up with TRBD1. V shed 1 base and J 5 bases; nucleotides not matched to a gene: 4. CDR1 and CDR2 (germline): SEHNR, FQNEAQ (reference sequence). This CDR3 region has 14 residues. Written as DNA, the CDR3 is TGTGCCAGCAGCTTAGGAGAGGGGGCTTATGGCTACACCTTC. This sequence encodes CASSLGEGAYGYTF. The full variable domain, rest sourced from reference TRBV7-9 and TRBJ1-2, is DTGVSQNPRHKITKRGQNVTFRCDPISEHNRLYWYRQTLGQGPEFLTYFQNEAQLEKSRLLSDRFSAERPKGSFSTLEIQRTEQGDSAMYLCASSLGEGAYGYTFGSGTRLTVV.